The present T cell receptor (beta chain) was sequenced within a study of identical twins. TCRdb re-called the 5' RACE reads through MiXCR, storing one row per CDR3 protein. The sample yields 750,000 to 950,000 distinct CDR3 sequences, 9% to 15% seen once. At least ten counts were recorded for this clonotype. CDR3 length: 16 amino acids. Trimming pared 0 bases from V and 6 bases from J, leaving 15 bases between. CDR1 and CDR2 (germline): MGHRA, YSYEKL. This same sample was also taken into another study, of yellow fever vaccine responses in identical twins.

The V call is TRBV4-1, the J call TRBJ1-5; tentatively, D is TRBD1 (6 bases). The TCR originated in a woman under 30 in good health. Sequencing was performed on PBMCs. CDR3 amino acids: CASSQDGRGWSQPQHF. CDR3 in DNA: TGCGCCAGCAGCCAAGACGGCAGGGGATGGAGTCAGCCCCAGCATTTT.